This TCR beta chain derives from a study of T-cell memory formation after mild COVID-19. Study context: TCR clusters were mostly confined to one donor each.

The CDR3 has 12 residues. Germline-derived CDR1 and CDR2 are SQVTM and ANQGSEA. Trimming cost V 5 bases and J 4 bases; bases outside gene matches: 2. TCRdb re-called the 5' RACE reads through MiXCR, storing one row per CDR3 protein. The table includes under 300,000 distinct CDR3 sequences, 7.5% to 10% detected once. This clonotype was counted only a few times. The sequenced sample consisted of PBMCs or a T cell subset sorted from them (not recorded which). This TCR came from a man in his late teens or twenties who had mild COVID-19 (a few samples of this study predate the infection). Cell type and time point are not known. The gene calls are TRBV29-1 and TRBJ2-3, with 8 bases aligning to TRBD1. CDR3 bases: TGCAGCGTTAGACAGGGGCCAGATACGCAGTATTTT. Translation: CSVRQGPDTQYF.